One and the same sample provided the 30 T cell receptor beta chains below, sequenced in a study of blood T cell repertoires in COVID-19 (dated by TCRdb to 2018 to 2021). Library prep was done by the immunoSEQ multiplex PCR assay. The source is immuneACCESS, and TCRdb retained only in-frame sequences with V and J called. Part of the clones is not carried over; for the studies checked, unresolved V genes explain less than half of this, and the remainder is unexplained. This sample has around 300,000 clones in its table, and 75% to 90% of those were observed once. Of the sample, about 2.5% is held by the ten largest clones. Sequencing was performed on PBMCs or T cells enriched from blood (not recorded which). These receptors all come from a woman aged 45-65 years who had recovered from COVID-19.

The gene calls are TRBV5-1 and TRBJ2-2; possible D gene TRBD1, 5 bases. Germline values: CDR1 SGHRS, CDR2 YFSETQ. The V end lost 0 bases, the J end lost 10 bases, and 16 bases lay between the germline ends. This CDR3 is 15 amino acids long. In DNA form, the CDR3 reads TGCGCCAGCAGCTTGGAGGCTTGGCGGACAATGGAGCTGTTTTTT. Amino acid sequence: CASSLEAWRTMELFF.

This clone was found a few times. This rearrangement joins TRBV29-1 to TRBJ2-7, with a tentative D call TRBD1 (6 bases). Trimming stripped 5 bases from V and 0 bases from J, with 11 bases between. CDR1 is SQVTM and CDR2 is ANQGSEA in the germline V gene. This CDR3 is 13 amino acids long. CDR3 loop: CSVIGQYSYEQYF. The CDR3 coding sequence is TGCAGCGTTATCGGACAGTACTCCTACGAGCAGTACTTC.

The chain combines TRBV27 with TRBJ1-4; D is perhaps TRBD1 (5 bases). Germline values: CDR1 MNHEY, CDR2 SMNVEV (reference sequence). The CDR3 sequence is 14 residues long. The V gene lost 6 bases and the J gene lost 5 bases, with 13 bases spanning the gap. Here the CDR3 reads CASRRSGINEKLFF. CDR3 DNA: TGTGCCAGCAGGCGTTCAGGGATAAATGAAAAACTGTTTTTT.

The chain employs TRBV29-1 and TRBJ1-1; 9 bases align to TRBD1. The V segment lost 6 bases and the J segment 4 bases; nucleotides outside the gene matches: 9. Germline V gene data show CDR1 as SQVTM and CDR2 as ANQGSEA. This CDR3 has 14 residues. CDR3 sequence (DNA): TGCAGCGTAGATTCGGGGACAGGGCCCACTGAAGCTTTCTTT. Protein: CSVDSGTGPTEAFF.

The chain employs TRBV7-9 and TRBJ1-5, with D possibly matching TRBD1 (6 bases). There are 14 residues in the CDR3. Trimming cost V 3 bases and J 4 bases, with 10 bases left between them. Germline V gives CDR1 SEHNR, CDR2 FQNEAQ (reference sequence). As DNA, the CDR3 is TGTGCCAGCAGCTTCGGGGACATGAATCAGCCCCAGCATTTT. Translated, it gives CASSFGDMNQPQHF.

This chain connects TRBV30 to TRBJ1-5, with 7 bases fitting TRBD1. The CDR3 totals 15 residues. With V trimmed by 1 base and J by 1 base, 4 bases remained unmatched. The germline V gene encodes CDR1 GTSNPN and CDR2 SVGIG (reference sequence). The CDR3 is CAWSEGTVSNQPQHF. Here the CDR3 DNA reads TGTGCCTGGAGTGAGGGGACAGTGAGCAATCAGCCCCAGCATTTT.

The chain joins TRBV5-1 to TRBJ2-6; no firm D call. Trimming took off 5 bases at V and 0 bases at J, with 12 bases between the two ends. CDR3 size: 16 residues. Germline V CDR1 and CDR2: SGHRS, YFSETQ. In DNA, the CDR3 is TGCGCCAGCAGTATACTACATGCCTCTGGGGCCAACGTCCTGACTTTC. Translation: CASSILHASGANVLTF.

Here the CDR3 DNA reads TGCAGTGCTAGGGGGGGGGCTGAAGCTTTCTTT. Translated, it gives CSARGGAEAFF. J is TRBJ1-1 and V is TRBV20-1, with a tentative D call TRBD1 (5 bases). From germline, CDR1 is DFQATT and CDR2 SNEGSKA (reference sequence). Trimming shortened V by 3 bases and J by 6 bases, and 8 bases separated the two germline ends. There are 11 residues in the CDR3.

J is TRBJ2-7 and V is TRBV19; unclear D gene. The CDR3 runs to 12 residues. The germline CDR1 and CDR2 sequences are LNHDA and SQIVND (reference sequence). V lost 6 bases and J lost 0, with 6 bases in between. CDR3 sequence (DNA): TGTGCCAGTAGGCGGAGCTCCTACGAGCAGTACTTC. Translating gives CASRRSSYEQYF.

This clone was seen just once. J is TRBJ2-5 and V is TRBV7-6; 9 bases align to TRBD2. Per the germline V gene, CDR1 is SGHVS and CDR2 is FNYEAQ. V lost 1 base to trimming and J lost 1 base; unmatched junction nucleotides: 7. The CDR3 is 17 amino acids. The CDR3 DNA reads as TGTGCCAGCAGCTTAGGGTGGTTAGCGGGAGTCCAAGAGACCCAGTACTTC. It specifies CASSLGWLAGVQETQYF.

This clone appeared a few times. The chain combines TRBV10-2 with TRBJ1-2; D may be TRBD1 (6 bases). The V and J ends lost 6 bases and 2 bases respectively, with 10 bases between them. The CDR3 spans 13 residues. Germline CDR1 and CDR2: WSHSY and SAAADI. CDR3 sequence (DNA): TGCGCCAGCAGCGCGGACAGAAACTATGGCTACACCTTC. Translating it yields CASSADRNYGYTF.

The rearrangement joins TRBV11-2 to TRBJ2-3; no clear D. Germline V gene data show CDR1 as SGHAT and CDR2 as FQNNGV. The germline V and J ends were trimmed by 1 base and 4 bases, with 6 bases remaining between them. The CDR3 consists of 13 residues. CDR3 sequence (DNA): TGTGCCAGCAGCTTAGCCCGAGCAGATACGCAGTATTTT. Translating it yields CASSLARADTQYF.

This clone was counted a single time. The rearrangement joins TRBV6-5 to TRBJ2-4; 7 bases are a match to TRBD1. V shed 6 bases, J shed 6 bases, and the junction held 11 bases outside the gene matches. Germline values: CDR1 MNHEY, CDR2 SVGAGI. CDR3 length: 15 residues. CDR3 residues: CASSPPGQILNIQYF. In DNA form, the CDR3 reads TGTGCCAGCAGCCCCCCGGGACAGATATTAAACATTCAGTACTTC.

The chain employs TRBV21-1 and TRBJ1-6; TRBD1, the D gene given by the table, was not confirmed from the DNA. TRBV21-1 is noted as a pseudogene. This CDR3 is 12 amino acids long. CDR3 amino acids: CASGHSFSPLHF. Written as DNA, the CDR3 is TGTGCCAGCGGGCACAGCTTCTCACCCCTCCACTTT.

The rearrangement links TRBV18 to TRBJ2-7; tentative D call: TRBD2 (6 bases). Germline loops: CDR1 KGHSH, CDR2 LQKENI. The CDR3 is 14 residues long. Trimming took off 4 bases at V and 3 bases at J, with 13 bases between the two ends. The chain's CDR3 is CASSRRGDFYEQYF. The CDR3 region has the DNA TGTGCCAGCTCACGACGTGGGGACTTCTACGAGCAGTACTTC.

The rearrangement joins TRBV7-9 to TRBJ2-7, with TRBD1 matching 7 bases. Looked up from germline, CDR1 is SEHNR and CDR2 is FQNEAQ (reference sequence). V was pared by 5 bases and J by 1 base, with 5 bases of the junction left unmatched. The CDR3 is made up of 14 amino acids. The CDR3 loop is CASSPPTGSYEQYF. CDR3 bases: TGTGCCAGCAGCCCGCCGACAGGGTCCTACGAGCAGTACTTC.

The genes are TRBV5-1 and TRBJ2-2; D not resolved. V shed 3 bases and J shed 1 base, with 13 bases lying between them. Germline V CDR1 and CDR2: SGHRS, YFSETQ. The CDR3 is made up of 16 amino acids. The chain's CDR3 is CASSSISYLNTGELFF. The CDR3 region has the DNA TGCGCCAGCAGCTCTATATCGTACTTGAACACCGGGGAGCTGTTTTTT. The full variable domain, its missing parts supplied by reference TRBV5-1 and TRBJ2-2, is KAGVTQTPRYLIKTRGQQVTLSCSPISGHRSVSWYQQTPGQGLQFLFEYFSETQRNKGNFPGRFSGRQFSNSRSEMNVSTLELGDSALYLCASSSISYLNTGELFFGEGSRLTVL.

The chain joins TRBV30 to TRBJ1-2; TRBD1 matches at 8 bases. The V segment lost 0 bases and the J segment 8 bases; nucleotides outside the gene matches: 11. The CDR3 consists of 15 residues. From germline, CDR1 is GTSNPN and CDR2 SVGIG (reference sequence). The CDR3 nucleotides read TGTGCCTGGAGTGTAATGCCAGGGGGCGTGCGGGGCTACACCTTC. It translates to CAWSVMPGGVRGYTF.

V and J are TRBV5-3 and TRBJ2-4; 8 nucleotides agree with TRBD1. TRBV5-3 is an ORF for which the function is uncertain. The CDR3 spans 12 residues. V shed 2 bases and J 12 bases; nucleotides not matched to a gene: 4. The CDR3 loop reads CARSFDRGRQYF. The CDR3 nucleotides are TGTGCCAGAAGCTTTGACAGGGGTCGTCAGTACTTC.

The chain uses TRBV7-9 and TRBJ1-5; D is perhaps TRBD1 (5 bases). V lost 5 bases, J lost 3 bases, and 17 bases lay in between. Germline loops: CDR1 SEHNR, CDR2 FQNEAQ (reference sequence). There are 16 residues in the CDR3. The CDR3 loop is CASSLYQGGPNQPQHF. The CDR3 DNA sequence: TGTGCCAGCAGCCTCTATCAGGGAGGCCCCAATCAGCCCCAGCATTTT.

This clone turned up a few times. The gene calls are TRBV12-5 and TRBJ1-3; TRBD1 might be the D (5 bases). Germline CDR1 LGHNT, CDR2 FRNRAP. The CDR3 contains 13 residues. The V end lost 8 bases, the J end lost 2 bases, and 10 bases lay between the germline ends. The CDR3 region has the DNA TGTGCTAGTTCCAGGGAAACTGGAAACACCATATATTTT. Protein: CASSRETGNTIYF.

The genes are TRBV19 and TRBJ2-1, with D possibly being TRBD2 (6 bases). The CDR3 covers 12 residues. CDR1 LNHDA and CDR2 SQIVND come from the germline V gene (reference sequence). Trimming took 6 bases from V and 8 from J, leaving 11 bases between them. CDR3 residues: CASRRGIDEQFF. The CDR3 region has the DNA TGTGCCAGTAGGCGGGGCATAGATGAGCAGTTCTTC.

The chain's CDR3 is CAWSRGLAGGASEQYF. The CDR3 bases are TGTGCCTGGAGCCGGGGACTAGCGGGGGGGGCCTCCGAGCAGTACTTC. The J gene is TRBJ2-7, the V gene TRBV30; TRBD2 matches 16 bases. Germline CDR1 and CDR2: GTSNPN and SVGIG (reference sequence). CDR3 size: 16 residues. Trimming took 3 bases from V and 6 from J; bases not matched to a gene: 8.

The chain is built from TRBV5-1 and TRBJ1-3; D not certain. The V end was cut by 0 bases, the J end by 0 bases, with 10 bases between. The CDR3 contains 16 residues. Per germline, CDR1 SGHRS and CDR2 YFSETQ. The CDR3 nucleotides read TGCGCCAGCAGCTTGGTGGCAATTACCTCTGGAAACACCATATATTTT. Protein sequence: CASSLVAITSGNTIYF.

V usage is TRBV15 and J usage is TRBJ2-1; D may be TRBD2 (5 bases). CDR1 is LNHNV and CDR2 is YYDKDF in the germline V gene (reference sequence). Deletions cut 0 bases from V and 2 bases from J, with 20 bases between. There are 19 residues in the CDR3. This CDR3 reads CATSRDTNTIGVTYNEQFF. In DNA form, the CDR3 reads TGTGCCACCAGCAGAGATACGAATACGATCGGGGTGACCTACAATGAGCAGTTCTTC.

Written as DNA, the CDR3 is TGTGCCAGCAGCTCTACGGCAGGGGGCACTGGTGGCTACACCTTC. Amino acid sequence: CASSSTAGGTGGYTF. The rearrangement links TRBV7-8 to TRBJ1-2; 8 bases fit TRBD1. CDR3 length equals 15 residues. Germline V gene lookup returns CDR1 SGHVS and CDR2 FQNEAQ. The ends lost 4 bases at V and 7 bases at J; junction bases unmatched: 11.

The chain couples TRBV19 to TRBJ2-3; perhaps TRBD1 as D (5 bases). V gave up 9 bases and J gave up 1 base, with 11 bases separating them. The CDR3 is 13 amino acids. Germline V gene lookup returns CDR1 LNHDA and CDR2 SQIVND (reference sequence). CDR3 DNA: TGTGCCAGCAGGGAAGGCGGCACAGATACGCAGTATTTT. Protein product: CASREGGTDTQYF.

The chain is built from TRBV6-5 and TRBJ1-5; 7 bases fit TRBD1. The CDR3 length is 13 residues. V lost 10 bases and J lost 3; bases outside the gene matches: 6. CDR1 is MNHEY and CDR2 is SVGAGI in the germline V gene. CDR3 sequence reads: CAISTGLNQPQHF. The DNA for the CDR3 is TGTGCCATTTCGACAGGGCTCAATCAGCCCCAGCATTTT.

In nucleotides, the CDR3 is TGTGCACACGGACAGGACAATGAGCAGTTCTTC. Translating gives CAHGQDNEQFF. V and J are TRBV30 and TRBJ2-1; TRBD1 agrees at 7 bases. The CDR3 is made up of 11 amino acids. Germline V gene lookup returns CDR1 GTSNPN and CDR2 SVGIG (reference sequence).

The CDR3 coding sequence is TGTGCCAGCAGCTTAGGGACAGGGGCACAGTACTTC. It encodes CASSLGTGAQYF. The chain joins TRBV7-9 to TRBJ2-4, with TRBD1 matching 9 bases. The germline V gene has CDR1 SEHNR and CDR2 FQNEAQ (reference sequence). V shed 1 base and J 13 bases; nucleotides not matched to a gene: 2. This CDR3 spans 12 amino acids.